One sample yielded the 8 T cell receptor beta chains listed below, sequenced in a study of CD8 T cells in Susac syndrome. A quantity of roughly 0.5 to 1 ug RNA underwent reverse transcription using random hexamers. TCRdb fed the immunoSEQ multiplex PCR reads into MiXCR, producing one record per CDR3 protein. This table has roughly 200,000 distinct CDR3 sequences, approximately 94% appearing once. The sample was CD4+ T cells from PBMCs. The source is a human donor in good health.

The J gene is TRBJ2-5, the V gene TRBV30; TRBD1 agrees at 7 bases. The length of the CDR3 is 13 residues. The germline CDR1 and CDR2 sequences are GTSNPN and SVGIG (reference sequence). The junction had 5 bases not matched to a gene; V was cut back by 2 bases and J by 5 bases. This chain's CDR3 is CAWSSQGVETQYF. CDR3 in DNA: TGTGCCTGGAGTTCTCAGGGGGTTGAGACCCAGTACTTC.

This clonotype has just one count. J is TRBJ2-3 and V is TRBV5-6; the D is unclear. V lost 1 base and J lost 0, with 9 bases in between. There are 15 residues in the CDR3. Germline V gives CDR1 SGHDT, CDR2 YYEEEE. CDR3 residues: CASSLYYTSTDTQYF. DNA for the CDR3: TGTGCCAGCAGCTTGTACTACACTAGCACAGATACGCAGTATTTT.

The chain employs TRBV29-1 and TRBJ2-5; possible D gene TRBD2, 5 bases. This CDR3 region has 13 residues. V was pared by 0 bases and J by 5 bases, with 10 bases between. CDR1 is SQVTM, CDR2 ANQGSEA, per germline. The CDR3 sequence is CSVEEAGIETQYF. The CDR3 nucleotides are TGCAGCGTTGAAGAAGCCGGGATCGAGACCCAGTACTTC. The variable domain in full, completed from reference TRBV29-1 and TRBJ2-5, reads SAVISQKPSRDICQRGTSLTIQCQVDSQVTMMFWYRQQPGQSLTLIATANQGSEATYESGFVIDKFPISRPNLTFSTLTVSNMSPEDSSIYLCSVEEAGIETQYFGPGTRLLVL.

The chain combines TRBV30 with TRBJ2-3; D is unresolved. There are 14 residues in the CDR3. Per the germline V gene, CDR1 is GTSNPN and CDR2 is SVGIG (reference sequence). The V gene lost 2 bases and the J gene lost 1 base, with 10 bases spanning the gap. The CDR3 loop is CAWSSGGGTDTQYF. The CDR3, as DNA: TGTGCCTGGAGTTCGGGCGGTGGCACAGATACGCAGTATTTT.

This chain connects TRBV27 to TRBJ2-5; the match to TRBD2 covers 7 bases. The germline gives CDR1 MNHEY, CDR2 SMNVEV (reference sequence). With 6 bases clipped from V and 2 bases from J, the junction kept 6 bases outside the gene matches. This CDR3 has 14 amino acids. The CDR3 protein is CASSPGGFQETQYF. CDR3 in DNA: TGTGCCAGCAGCCCCGGGGGGTTTCAAGAGACCCAGTACTTC.

This chain links TRBV20-1 with TRBJ2-6; 8 bases are a match to TRBD1. The CDR3 runs to 17 residues. Losses at the gene ends were 1 base for V and 4 bases for J; bases not matched to a gene: 9. CDR1 is DFQATT and CDR2 is SNEGSKA in the germline V gene (reference sequence). The CDR3 DNA reads as TGCAGTGCTAGAGGTGGACAGGGTTTCCTGGGGGCCAACGTCCTGACTTTC. Its translation: CSARGGQGFLGANVLTF.

V usage is TRBV30 and J usage is TRBJ2-4, with 10 bases identical to TRBD1. The CDR3 totals 13 residues. The V and J ends lost 2 bases and 9 bases, in that order; junction bases with no gene match: 4. Germline lookup yields CDR1 GTSNPN and CDR2 SVGIG (reference sequence). The chain's CDR3 is CAWSSGQGGIQYF. The CDR3 DNA reads TGTGCCTGGAGTTCCGGACAGGGGGGCATTCAGTACTTC.

The rearrangement uses TRBV29-1 and TRBJ2-7; TRBD1 matches 8 bases. The junction had 6 bases not matched to a gene; V was cut back by 3 bases and J by 2 bases. Germline CDR1 SQVTM, CDR2 ANQGSEA. CDR3 length equals 14 residues. The CDR3 loop reads CSVDRTGNPYEQYF. DNA for the CDR3: TGCAGCGTTGACCGGACAGGGAATCCCTACGAGCAGTACTTC.